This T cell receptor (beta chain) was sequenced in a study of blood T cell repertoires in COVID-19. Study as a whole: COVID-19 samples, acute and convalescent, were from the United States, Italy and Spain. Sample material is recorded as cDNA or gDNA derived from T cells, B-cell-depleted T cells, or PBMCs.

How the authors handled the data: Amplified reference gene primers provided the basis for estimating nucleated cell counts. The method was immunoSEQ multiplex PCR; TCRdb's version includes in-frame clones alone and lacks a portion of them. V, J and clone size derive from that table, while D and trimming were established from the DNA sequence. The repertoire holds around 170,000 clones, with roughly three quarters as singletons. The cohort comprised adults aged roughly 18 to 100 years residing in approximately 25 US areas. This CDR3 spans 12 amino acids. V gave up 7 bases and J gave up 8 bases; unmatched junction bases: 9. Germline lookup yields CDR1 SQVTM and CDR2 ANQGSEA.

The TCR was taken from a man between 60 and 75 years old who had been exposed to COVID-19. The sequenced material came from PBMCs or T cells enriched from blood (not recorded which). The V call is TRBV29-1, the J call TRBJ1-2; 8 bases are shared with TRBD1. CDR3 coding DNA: TGCAGCGGTTCGACAGGGGCAAAAGGCTACACCTTC. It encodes CSGSTGAKGYTF.